The present entry profiles one T cell receptor beta chain with its context. This sample was taken from a study of technical replicates of blood from several donors. The CDR3 contains 14 residues. Deletions cut 2 bases from V and 0 bases from J, with 5 bases between. Per germline, CDR1 MNHEY and CDR2 SMNVEV (reference sequence). Sequencing was performed with immunoSEQ multiplex PCR; in TCRdb, only in-frame clones are kept and a portion is missing. The data hold more than 65,000 clones, with approximately 97% observed a single time. The chain employs TRBV27 and TRBJ2-1; D unclear. The sequence was obtained from a human donor in good health. The sample consisted of T cells isolated from PBMCs. In DNA form, the CDR3 reads TGTGCCAGCAGTTTACTTAGCTCCTACAATGAGCAGTTCTTC. This codes for CASSLLSSYNEQFF.